Listed below are T cell receptor beta chains from one sample, sequenced in a study of cytomegalovirus exposure and HLA in healthy donors. TCRdb's copy holds only in-frame clones and misses some; the assay was immunoSEQ multiplex PCR. The sample shows 160,000 or so clones, around four fifths of them seen only once. Sequencing used PBMCs. Every receptor here comes from a man younger than 35 in good health and CMV-seropositive. Each CDR3 is given without its conserved first and last residue. A D gene is named only where the DNA matches it firmly.

12,TRBV13,TRBJ2-7,TRBD2,ASSFSGGTYEQY
13,TRBV30,TRBJ2-1,TRBD2,AWTLGTSGSDEQF
12,TRBV6-5,TRBJ2-7,NA,ASSYGPSSYEQY
13,TRBV10-2,TRBJ2-7,TRBD1,ASIKGQGGSYEQY
9,TRBV7-9,TRBJ2-1,NA,ASRPDRFAV
11,TRBV30,TRBJ1-2,TRBD1,AWSVLRQGGYT
11,TRBV6-5,TRBJ1-1,NA,ATNKDMNTEAF
11,TRBV30,TRBJ1-3,NA,AWGALSGNTIY
13,TRBV11-1,TRBJ2-4,NA,ASSLTPGGKNIQY
14,TRBV5-1,TRBJ2-7,NA,ASSLGDRGGNYEQY
13,TRBV4-1,TRBJ1-1,NA,ASSQETGLNTEAF
13,TRBV27,TRBJ1-5,TRBD1,ASSLQGDFNQPQH
11,TRBV19,TRBJ1-5,NA,ASSILPLQPQH
17,TRBV27,TRBJ2-1,NA,ASREWTSGGLHSYNEQF
13,TRBV4-3,TRBJ2-3,NA,ASSQARLAGDTQY
14,TRBV6-5,TRBJ1-2,TRBD1,ASSYTGQGKDYGYT
12,TRBV5-4,TRBJ1-5,NA,ASSLAGGNQPQH
10,TRBV30,TRBJ1-2,NA,AWNWDYYGYT
12,TRBV5-6,TRBJ2-3,TRBD2,ASSAGDYTDTQY
13,TRBV19,TRBJ2-1,NA,ASTPALSSYNEQF
12,TRBV19,TRBJ1-1,NA,ASSTGKGNTEAF
12,TRBV11-2,TRBJ2-7,TRBD1,ASSLRTGKGEQY
10,TRBV28,TRBJ2-5,NA,ASRGTPETQY